These 14 T cell receptor beta chains originate from one sample sequenced in a study of response to subunit inactivated influenza vaccine (dated by TCRdb to 2017 to 2018). The method was RT-PCR. Sequencing instrument: Illumina HiSeq 2500. TCRdb reprocessing: public reads trimmed at Q25 with fastp, clones called with MiXCR, in-frame beta chains kept. Records with the same CDR3 protein are collapsed into one entry carrying the most frequent genes and DNA. Within this sample are about 240,000 distinct CDR3 sequences, with 10% to 15% of them counted one time only. Jointly, the top ten make up approximately 8.3% of the sample. The sample consisted of non-naive T cells sorted from PBMCs, taken less than 15 days before vaccination. Reading the label with the study, this specimen's cell subset or site is: memory T cell fraction. Receptor source: a man aged 50 or older who received an inactivated influenza vaccine. Donor details come from another sample of the same person, matched by shared clones.

This clonotype was seen more than once but under ten times. The rearrangement joins TRBV20-1 to TRBJ2-1, with TRBD2 matching 9 bases. Trimming took 0 bases from V and 0 from J; bases not matched to a gene: 3. The CDR3 runs to 16 residues. Per germline, CDR1 DFQATT and CDR2 SNEGSKA (reference sequence). The CDR3: CSAREGGGASYNEQFF. CDR3 bases: TGCAGTGCTAGAGAGGGCGGGGGGGCCTCCTACAATGAGCAGTTCTTC.

This chain connects TRBV20-1 to TRBJ2-6; no clear D gene. V dropped 6 bases and J dropped 3 bases, with 9 bases sitting between them. The CDR3 is 13 residues long. Germline CDR1 and CDR2: DFQATT and SNEGSKA (reference sequence). The CDR3 region has the DNA TGCAGTGCCGATGCAGATGGGGCCAACGTCCTGACTTTC. It is translated as CSADADGANVLTF.

The V and J genes are TRBV29-1 and TRBJ2-1; TRBD1 might be the D (6 bases). The V end was cut by 3 bases, the J end by 7 bases, with 22 bases between. There are 16 residues in the CDR3. CDR1 and CDR2 from the germline V gene are SQVTM and ANQGSEA. CDR3 sequence (DNA): TGCAGCGTTGACTCCCTTAGGGGGAAAATGAGGAATGAGCAGTTCTTC. Translating gives CSVDSLRGKMRNEQFF.

This clonotype was found a few times. The chain has TRBV15 and TRBJ2-5; 8 bases are a match to TRBD1. The length of the CDR3 is 14 residues. V gave up 9 bases and J gave up 5 bases; unmatched junction bases: 11. CDR1 and CDR2 (germline): LNHNV, YYDKDF (reference sequence). The CDR3 protein is CATRDRMNRETQYF. Here the CDR3 DNA reads TGTGCCACTAGGGACAGGATGAACAGGGAGACCCAGTACTTC.

The gene calls are TRBV4-2 and TRBJ2-5; 9 nucleotides align to TRBD2. Unmatched junction bases numbered 12, after V lost 0 bases and J lost 4 bases. Germline lookup yields CDR1 LGHNA and CDR2 YNFKEQ. This CDR3 spans 18 amino acids. The CDR3 DNA sequence: TGTGCCAGCAGCCAAGACTCGGGCGGGGGGGCCTGGAGAGAGACCCAGTACTTC. As protein: CASSQDSGGGAWRETQYF.

A few counts support this clonotype. This chain uses TRBV7-6 with TRBJ1-5; tentative D call: TRBD1 (5 bases). From germline, CDR1 is SGHVS and CDR2 FNYEAQ. This CDR3 has 15 residues. The V end lost 5 bases, the J end lost 4 bases, and 15 bases lay between the germline ends. The CDR3 DNA sequence: TGTGCCAGCAGCCCCGGGGCAGGGCGTAATCAGCCCCAGCATTTT. Its translation is CASSPGAGRNQPQHF.

This clonotype was recorded only once. This could be a read error, since a much larger clone is one nucleotide away. The chain combines TRBV28 with TRBJ2-1; TRBD1 matches at 9 bases. Germline-derived CDR1 and CDR2 are MDHEN and SYDVKM. The V and J ends lost 6 bases and 5 bases, in that order; junction bases with no gene match: 5. The CDR3 spans 14 residues. CDR3 loop: CASRLGQGNNEQFF. CDR3 coding DNA: TGTGCCAGCAGATTGGGACAGGGTAACAATGAGCAGTTCTTC.

This clonotype was counted a few times. This rearrangement joins TRBV7-2 to TRBJ2-7; 10 bases match TRBD2. This CDR3 contains 15 residues. The J segment lost 5 bases and the V segment lost 5 bases, leaving 9 bases of the junction unmatched. Looked up from germline, CDR1 is SGHTA and CDR2 is FQGNSA. The CDR3 DNA reads TGTGCCAGCAGCCCACAGGGACTAGCGAGCAACGAGCAGTACTTC. Translation gives CASSPQGLASNEQYF.

This clonotype was observed a few times. The genes are TRBV6-1 and TRBJ2-7, with TRBD1 matching over 8 bases. The CDR3 has 15 residues. Unmatched junction bases numbered 11, after V lost 7 bases and J lost 3 bases. Germline loops: CDR1 MNHNS, CDR2 SASEGT. CDR3 DNA sequence: TGTGCCAGCACCGCCCGGGACAGGTCTGGCTACGAGCAGTACTTC. It is translated as CASTARDRSGYEQYF.

In this sample, this clonotype turned up many times. The gene calls are TRBV5-5 and TRBJ1-1; no firm D call. CDR3 length equals 14 residues. Trimming removed 5 bases at V and 3 bases at J, with 14 bases between. Germline lookup yields CDR1 SGHKS and CDR2 YYEKEE (reference sequence). The CDR3 is CASSLRSTDTEAFF. The CDR3, as DNA: TGTGCCAGCAGTTTAAGGAGTACCGACACTGAAGCTTTCTTT.

This clonotype showed up just a few times. The chain recombines TRBV5-1 with TRBJ2-1; TRBD2 might be the D (6 bases). The CDR3 totals 12 residues. V was shortened by 0 bases and J by 10 bases, with 8 bases between the two germline ends. CDR1 is SGHRS, CDR2 YFSETQ, per germline. The CDR3 DNA reads TGCGCCAGCAGCTTGGCGGGAGAGGAGCAGTTCTTC. This gives the protein CASSLAGEEQFF. The full variable domain, with the rest looked up from reference TRBV5-1 and TRBJ2-1, is KAGVTQTPRYLIKTRGQQVTLSCSPISGHRSVSWYQQTPGQGLQFLFEYFSETQRNKGNFPGRFSGRQFSNSRSEMNVSTLELGDSALYLCASSLAGEEQFFGPGTRLTVL.

This clonotype has more than one count but fewer than ten. The junction and the germline gene differ at one end; a read error may be behind it. This rearrangement joins TRBV3-1 to TRBJ2-1; 7 nucleotides align to TRBD2. This CDR3 comprises 13 residues. The germline V gene encodes CDR1 LGHDT and CDR2 YNNKEL (reference sequence). CDR3 amino acids: CASSQGFGAGVVF. As DNA, the CDR3 is TGTGCCAGCAGCCAAGGGTTTGGGGCGGGGGTGGTCTTC.

This clonotype was seen at least ten times. This chain uses TRBV6-5 with TRBJ2-3; the D gene is possibly TRBD2 (6 bases). Trimming pared 0 bases from V and 4 bases from J, leaving 17 bases between. The CDR3 length is 17 residues. Germline lookup yields CDR1 MNHEY and CDR2 SVGAGI. The CDR3 DNA reads as TGTGCCAGCAGTTACTCGAAATCTAGCGAATCCGCAGATACGCAGTATTTT. It translates to CASSYSKSSESADTQYF.

This sequence joins TRBV11-2 and TRBJ1-4, with 12 bases aligning to TRBD1. The CDR3 has 19 residues. V lost 5 bases, J lost 8 bases, and 18 bases stayed unmatched. Germline-derived CDR1 and CDR2 are SGHAT and FQNNGV. The CDR3 reads CASSPRGQGARKLEEKLFF. The CDR3 bases are TGTGCCAGCAGCCCGAGGGGACAGGGGGCGAGAAAGCTTGAAGAAAAACTGTTTTTT.